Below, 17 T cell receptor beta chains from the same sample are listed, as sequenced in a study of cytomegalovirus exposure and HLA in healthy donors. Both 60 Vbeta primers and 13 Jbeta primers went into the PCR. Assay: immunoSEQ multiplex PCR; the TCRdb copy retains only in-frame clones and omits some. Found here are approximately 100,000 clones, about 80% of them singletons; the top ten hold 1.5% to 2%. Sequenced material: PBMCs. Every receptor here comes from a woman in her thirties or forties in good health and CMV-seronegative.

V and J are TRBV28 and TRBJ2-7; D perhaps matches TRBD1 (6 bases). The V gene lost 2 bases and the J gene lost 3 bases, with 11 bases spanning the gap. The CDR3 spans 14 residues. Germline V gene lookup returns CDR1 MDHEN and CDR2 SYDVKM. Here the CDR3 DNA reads TGTGCCAGCAGTTTAATCCAGGGGTTCTACGAGCAGTACTTC. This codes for CASSLIQGFYEQYF.

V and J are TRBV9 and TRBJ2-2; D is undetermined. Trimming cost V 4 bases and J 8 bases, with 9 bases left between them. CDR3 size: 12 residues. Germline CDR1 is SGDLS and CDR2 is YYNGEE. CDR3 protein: CASSPTVGELFF. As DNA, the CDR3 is TGTGCCAGCAGCCCCACGGTGGGGGAGCTGTTTTTT.

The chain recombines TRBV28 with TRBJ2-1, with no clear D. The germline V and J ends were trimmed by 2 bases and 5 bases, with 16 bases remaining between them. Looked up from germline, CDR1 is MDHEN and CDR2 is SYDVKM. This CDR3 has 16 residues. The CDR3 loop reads CASSLEAPPLDNEQFF. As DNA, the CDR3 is TGTGCCAGCAGTTTAGAGGCTCCACCATTAGACAATGAGCAGTTCTTC.

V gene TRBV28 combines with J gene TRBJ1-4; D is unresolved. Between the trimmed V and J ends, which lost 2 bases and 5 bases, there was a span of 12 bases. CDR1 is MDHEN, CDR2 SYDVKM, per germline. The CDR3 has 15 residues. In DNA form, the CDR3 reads TGTGCCAGCAGTTTAAGGTCCGGGGTGAATGAAAAACTGTTTTTT. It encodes CASSLRSGVNEKLFF.

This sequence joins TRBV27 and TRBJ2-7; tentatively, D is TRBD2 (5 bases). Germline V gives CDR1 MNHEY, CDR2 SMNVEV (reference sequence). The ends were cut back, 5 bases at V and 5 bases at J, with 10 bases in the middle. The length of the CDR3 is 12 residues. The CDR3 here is CASSPEGNEQYF. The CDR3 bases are TGTGCCAGCAGTCCCGAGGGAAACGAGCAGTACTTC.

CDR3 loop: CAWSRDRGGSPQHF. CDR3 coding DNA: TGTGCCTGGAGCCGCGACAGGGGGGGTTCGCCCCAGCATTTT. The J gene is TRBJ1-5, the V gene TRBV30; TRBD1 matches 9 bases. Germline lookup yields CDR1 GTSNPN and CDR2 SVGIG (reference sequence). J lost 9 bases, V lost 3 bases, and 9 bases had no gene match. The CDR3 has 14 amino acids.

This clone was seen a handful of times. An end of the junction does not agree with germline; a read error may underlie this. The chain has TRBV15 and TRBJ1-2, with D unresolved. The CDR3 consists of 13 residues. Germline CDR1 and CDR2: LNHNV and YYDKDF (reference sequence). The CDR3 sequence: CATKRVGDYGYTF. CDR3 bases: TGTGCGACCAAGAGGGTCGGGGACTATGGCTACACCTTC.

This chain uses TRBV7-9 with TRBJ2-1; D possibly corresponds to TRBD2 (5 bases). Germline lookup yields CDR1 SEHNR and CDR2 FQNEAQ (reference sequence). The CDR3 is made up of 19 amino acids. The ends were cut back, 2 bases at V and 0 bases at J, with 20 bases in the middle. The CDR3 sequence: CASSLSGGGFPTSYNEQFF. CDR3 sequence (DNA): TGTGCCAGCAGCTTATCAGGTGGAGGATTCCCGACCTCCTACAATGAGCAGTTCTTC.

Written as DNA, the CDR3 is TGTGCCAGCAGCCGTACAGGGAATGAAAAACTGTTTTTT. This sequence encodes CASSRTGNEKLFF. V and J are TRBV7-9 and TRBJ1-4; tentative D call: TRBD1 (6 bases). Per germline, CDR1 SEHNR and CDR2 FQNEAQ (reference sequence). The CDR3 consists of 13 residues. V was shortened by 5 bases and J by 5 bases, with 9 bases between the two germline ends.

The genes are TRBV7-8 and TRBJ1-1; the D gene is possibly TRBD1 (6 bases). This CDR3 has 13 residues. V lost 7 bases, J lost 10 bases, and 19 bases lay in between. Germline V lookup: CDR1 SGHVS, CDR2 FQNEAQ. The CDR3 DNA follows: TGTGCCAGCACCCCTGGGGGGGCGATCGGAGCTTTCTTT. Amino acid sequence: CASTPGGAIGAFF.

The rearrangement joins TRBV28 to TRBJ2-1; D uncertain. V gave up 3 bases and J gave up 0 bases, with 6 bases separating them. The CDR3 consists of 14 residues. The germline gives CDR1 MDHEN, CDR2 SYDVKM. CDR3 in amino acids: CASSFESSYNEQFF. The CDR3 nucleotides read TGTGCCAGCAGTTTCGAGAGCTCCTACAATGAGCAGTTCTTC.

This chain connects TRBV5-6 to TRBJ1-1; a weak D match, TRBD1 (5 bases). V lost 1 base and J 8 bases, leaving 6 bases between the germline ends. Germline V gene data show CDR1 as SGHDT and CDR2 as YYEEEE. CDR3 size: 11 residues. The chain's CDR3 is CASSLHREAFF. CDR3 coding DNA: TGTGCCAGCAGCTTGCACAGGGAAGCTTTCTTT.

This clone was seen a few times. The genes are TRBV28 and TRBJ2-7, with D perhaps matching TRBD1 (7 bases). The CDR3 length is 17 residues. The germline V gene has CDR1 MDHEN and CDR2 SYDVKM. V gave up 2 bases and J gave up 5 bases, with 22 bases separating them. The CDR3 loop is CASSLRRLTGEVHEQYF. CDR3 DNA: TGTGCCAGCAGTTTACGCCGCCTAACAGGGGAGGTCCACGAGCAGTACTTC.

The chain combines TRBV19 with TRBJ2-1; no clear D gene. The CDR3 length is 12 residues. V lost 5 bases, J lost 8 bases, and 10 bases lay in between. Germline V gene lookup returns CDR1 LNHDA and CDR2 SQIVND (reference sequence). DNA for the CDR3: TGTGCCAGTAGTTTGAGCCATGATGAGCAGTTCTTC. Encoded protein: CASSLSHDEQFF.

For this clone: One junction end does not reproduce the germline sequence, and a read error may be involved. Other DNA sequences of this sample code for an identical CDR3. The CDR3 bases are TGCGCCAGCAGCCAAGATCGGGGAGCCTCGAACACTGAAGCTTTCTTC. Protein: CASSQDRGASNTEAFF. The chain links TRBV4-3 to TRBJ1-1; D remains ambiguous. The CDR3 is made up of 16 amino acids. From germline, CDR1 is LGHNA and CDR2 YSLEER.

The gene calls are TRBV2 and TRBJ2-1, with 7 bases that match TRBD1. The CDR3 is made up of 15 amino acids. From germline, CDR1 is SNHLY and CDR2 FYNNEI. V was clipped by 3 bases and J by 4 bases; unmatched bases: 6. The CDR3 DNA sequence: TGTGCCAGCAGTGAGACCGGGACAGCATACAATGAGCAGTTCTTC. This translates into CASSETGTAYNEQFF. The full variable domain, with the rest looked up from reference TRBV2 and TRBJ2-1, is EPEVTQTPSHQVTQMGQEVILRCVPISNHLYFYWYRQILGQKVEFLVSFYNNEISEKSEIFDDQFSVERPDGSNFTLKIRSTKLEDSAMYFCASSETGTAYNEQFFGPGTRLTVL.

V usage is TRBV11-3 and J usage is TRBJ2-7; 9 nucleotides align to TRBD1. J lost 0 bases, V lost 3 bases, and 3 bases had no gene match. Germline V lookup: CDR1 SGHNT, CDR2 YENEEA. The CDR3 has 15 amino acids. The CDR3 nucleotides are TGTGCCAGCAGCTTCCGGACAGGGGCCTCCTACGAGCAGTACTTC. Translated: CASSFRTGASYEQYF.